The present T cell receptor beta chain was sequenced within a study of blood T cell repertoires in COVID-19. Study-level background: Researchers got acute and convalescent COVID-19 samples from the United States, Italy and Spain. From T cells, B-cell-depleted T cells, or PBMCs came the material, which was cDNA or gDNA.

Under the authors' procedure: Nucleated cell counts were estimated from reference gene primer amplification. Here immunoSEQ multiplex PCR was the method, and the copy in TCRdb shows in-frame clones only, minus some. V and J calls and clone size are as listed in that table; D and trimming were resolved from the DNA. Among around 65,000 clones listed, approximately 80% were seen once. What was sequenced was peripheral blood. The source is a man older than 75 with active COVID-19.

CDR3 protein: CASSLLAGGAYNEQFF. The CDR3 bases are TGTGCCAGCAGTTTATTAGCGGGAGGGGCCTACAATGAGCAGTTCTTC. The chain couples TRBV27 to TRBJ2-1, with 11 bases fitting TRBD2. With 1 base clipped from V and 2 bases from J, the junction kept 1 base outside the gene matches. The CDR3 is 16 amino acids. The germline V gene encodes CDR1 MNHEY and CDR2 SMNVEV (reference sequence).